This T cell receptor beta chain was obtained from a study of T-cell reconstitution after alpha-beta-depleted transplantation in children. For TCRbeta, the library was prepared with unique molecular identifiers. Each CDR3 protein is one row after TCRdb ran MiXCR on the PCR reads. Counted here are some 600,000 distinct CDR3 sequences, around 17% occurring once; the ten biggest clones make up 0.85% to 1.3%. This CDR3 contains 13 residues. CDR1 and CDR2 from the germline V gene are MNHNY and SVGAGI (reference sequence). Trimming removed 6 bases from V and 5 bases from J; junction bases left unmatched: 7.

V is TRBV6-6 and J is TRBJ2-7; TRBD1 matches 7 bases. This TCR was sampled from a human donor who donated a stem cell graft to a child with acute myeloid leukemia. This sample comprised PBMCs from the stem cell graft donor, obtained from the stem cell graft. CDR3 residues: CASRDVGGDEQYF. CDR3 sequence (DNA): TGTGCCAGCAGAGATGTAGGGGGCGACGAGCAGTACTTC.